These T cell receptor beta chains were read from a single sample in a study of T cell repertoires in cytomegalovirus infection. One entry per CDR3 protein results from TCRdb running MiXCR on the reads. The sample carries about 130,000 distinct CDR3 sequences, more than 7% recorded once. Sequencing was carried out using PBMCs. Receptors originate from a human donor in good health (CMV status not recorded). Some clones in this sample may be carry-over from other donors' samples. Both conserved end residues are part of each CDR3. Fields, in order: clone size, V gene, D gene, J gene, CDR3 protein, CDR3 DNA. The D gene is left open where the match is weak. Size is stated for part of the rows, as once, few or many counts, or as a class when the clone is expanded.

abundance: many
v_gene: TRBV7-2
d_gene: -
j_gene: TRBJ1-1
CDR3aa: CASSYGNTEAFF
CDR3nt: TGTGCCAGCAGCTACGGGAACACTGAAGCTTTCTTT

abundance: many
v_gene: TRBV19
d_gene: -
j_gene: TRBJ1-5
CDR3aa: CASKVGGNQPQHF
CDR3nt: TGTGCCAGTAAGGTGGGCGGCAATCAGCCCCAGCATTTT

abundance: many
v_gene: TRBV19
d_gene: TRBD2
j_gene: TRBJ2-5
CDR3aa: CASTSGTSRQTQYF
CDR3nt: TGTGCCAGTACCTCCGGGACTAGTAGGCAGACCCAGTACTTC

abundance: -
v_gene: TRBV20-1
d_gene: TRBD1
j_gene: TRBJ2-1
CDR3aa: CSARERTGFDNEQFF
CDR3nt: TGCAGTGCTAGGGAAAGGACAGGGTTCGACAATGAGCAGTTCTTC

abundance: many
v_gene: TRBV11-2
d_gene: -
j_gene: TRBJ2-5
CDR3aa: CASSLSLIQETQYF
CDR3nt: TGTGCCAGCAGCTTAAGCCTGATTCAAGAGACCCAGTACTTC

abundance: few
v_gene: TRBV19
d_gene: -
j_gene: TRBJ1-1
CDR3aa: CASRSDTGAFF
CDR3nt: TGTGCCAGTAGATCCGACACTGGAGCTTTCTTT

abundance: few
v_gene: TRBV12-3/TRBV12-4
d_gene: -
j_gene: TRBJ1-1
CDR3aa: CASSLSGPNTEAFF
CDR3nt: TGTGCCAGCAGTTTATCAGGGCCGAACACTGAAGCTTTCTTT

abundance: many
v_gene: TRBV12-3/TRBV12-4
d_gene: -
j_gene: TRBJ2-1
CDR3aa: CASRRQEAYNEQFF
CDR3nt: TGTGCCAGCAGGAGACAGGAGGCCTACAATGAGCAGTTCTTC

abundance: many
v_gene: TRBV6-2/TRBV6-3
d_gene: -
j_gene: TRBJ1-5
CDR3aa: CASSYSTQGLQPQHF
CDR3nt: TGTGCCAGCAGTTACTCGACCCAGGGGCTTCAGCCCCAGCATTTT

abundance: many
v_gene: TRBV12-5
d_gene: -
j_gene: TRBJ2-5
CDR3aa: CASGHGRNQETQYF
CDR3nt: TGTGCTAGTGGGCATGGACGGAATCAAGAGACCCAGTACTTC

abundance: many
v_gene: TRBV20-1
d_gene: TRBD1
j_gene: TRBJ2-7
CDR3aa: CSAPRGPATDEQYF
CDR3nt: TGCAGTGCCCCGAGGGGGCCGGCTACAGACGAGCAGTACTTC

abundance: few
v_gene: TRBV20-1
d_gene: -
j_gene: TRBJ1-1
CDR3aa: CSASDRSVHTEAFF
CDR3nt: TGCAGTGCTAGTGACAGGTCGGTGCACACTGAAGCTTTCTTT

abundance: many
v_gene: TRBV3-1
d_gene: TRBD1
j_gene: TRBJ1-1
CDR3aa: CASRGQGNTEAFF
CDR3nt: TGTGCCAGCAGAGGACAGGGTAACACTGAAGCTTTCTTT

abundance: -
v_gene: TRBV28
d_gene: TRBD1
j_gene: TRBJ1-1
CDR3aa: CASSLSRTGFMNTEAFF
CDR3nt: TGTGCCAGCAGTTTAAGTAGGACAGGATTTATGAACACTGAAGCTTTCTTT

abundance: few
v_gene: TRBV20-1
d_gene: -
j_gene: TRBJ1-6
CDR3aa: CSARGGDRTDNSPLHF
CDR3nt: TGCAGTGCTAGAGGGGGGGACCGAACCGATAATTCACCCCTCCACTTT

abundance: many
v_gene: TRBV28
d_gene: -
j_gene: TRBJ1-1
CDR3aa: CASRALSGQNTEAFF
CDR3nt: TGTGCCAGCAGGGCTCTATCCGGGCAGAACACTGAAGCTTTCTTT

abundance: many
v_gene: TRBV7-9
d_gene: -
j_gene: TRBJ1-1
CDR3aa: CASSPAHFGVDTEAFF
CDR3nt: TGTGCCAGCAGCCCCGCACATTTTGGGGTGGACACTGAAGCTTTCTTT

abundance: many
v_gene: TRBV6-5
d_gene: -
j_gene: TRBJ1-2
CDR3aa: CASSFNNNYGYTF
CDR3nt: TGTGCCAGCAGTTTTAACAATAACTATGGCTACACCTTC

abundance: many
v_gene: TRBV7-8
d_gene: TRBD1
j_gene: TRBJ1-5
CDR3aa: CASSSGQGGNQPQHF
CDR3nt: TGTGCCAGCAGCTCGGGACAGGGTGGCAATCAGCCCCAGCATTTT

abundance: few
v_gene: TRBV3-1
d_gene: -
j_gene: TRBJ1-6
CDR3aa: CASSQDVSPLHF
CDR3nt: TGTGCCAGCAGCCAAGATGTTTCACCCCTCCACTTT

abundance: -
v_gene: TRBV19
d_gene: -
j_gene: TRBJ1-1
CDR3aa: CASTFQSPNTKAFF
CDR3nt: TGTGCCAGTACGTTTCAGTCTCCGAACACTAAAGCTTTCTTT

abundance: many
v_gene: TRBV19
d_gene: -
j_gene: TRBJ1-5
CDR3aa: CASSTAFDSSNQPQHF
CDR3nt: TGTGCCAGTAGTACTGCTTTCGACAGTAGCAATCAGCCCCAGCATTTT

abundance: few
v_gene: TRBV11-2
d_gene: -
j_gene: TRBJ2-1
CDR3aa: CASSLDANNEQFF
CDR3nt: TGTGCCAGCAGCTTAGACGCCAACAATGAGCAGTTCTTC

abundance: -
v_gene: TRBV4-3
d_gene: -
j_gene: TRBJ2-7
CDR3aa: CASSQEDVAPYEQYF
CDR3nt: TGCGCCAGCAGCCAAGAGGATGTAGCCCCCTACGAGCAGTACTTC

abundance: -
v_gene: TRBV5-1
d_gene: -
j_gene: TRBJ1-1
CDR3aa: CASSWELNTEAFF
CDR3nt: TGCGCCAGCAGCTGGGAACTGAACACTGAAGCTTTCTTT

abundance: many
v_gene: TRBV2
d_gene: -
j_gene: TRBJ2-5
CDR3aa: CASGVEETQYF
CDR3nt: TGTGCCAGCGGGGTGGAAGAGACCCAGTACTTC

abundance: many
v_gene: TRBV2
d_gene: TRBD1
j_gene: TRBJ2-7
CDR3aa: CASSARGQGEQYF
CDR3nt: TGTGCCAGCAGTGCCAGGGGGCAAGGCGAGCAGTACTTC

abundance: many
v_gene: TRBV25-1
d_gene: -
j_gene: TRBJ1-6
CDR3aa: CASSPSRRDSPLHF
CDR3nt: TGTGCCAGCAGTCCCAGCAGGAGGGATTCACCCCTCCACTTT

abundance: many
v_gene: TRBV7-6
d_gene: -
j_gene: TRBJ2-2
CDR3aa: CASSPFSGNTGELFF
CDR3nt: TGTGCCAGCAGTCCTTTTAGCGGGAACACCGGGGAGCTGTTTTTT

abundance: many
v_gene: TRBV7-2
d_gene: -
j_gene: TRBJ1-1
CDR3aa: CASTTFGGNTEAFF
CDR3nt: TGTGCCAGCACCACATTTGGGGGTAACACTGAAGCTTTCTTT

abundance: many
v_gene: TRBV7-9
d_gene: TRBD1
j_gene: TRBJ1-3
CDR3aa: CASSNGQGSPGNTIYF
CDR3nt: TGTGCCAGCAGCAACGGACAGGGGTCGCCTGGAAACACCATATATTTT

abundance: -
v_gene: TRBV15
d_gene: TRBD2
j_gene: TRBJ2-1
CDR3aa: CATSRVASGGAVAHEQFF
CDR3nt: TGTGCCACCAGCAGAGTAGCCAGCGGGGGGGCCGTAGCCCATGAGCAGTTCTTC

abundance: -
v_gene: TRBV19
d_gene: TRBD1
j_gene: TRBJ1-5
CDR3aa: CASHDRGRVQPQHF
CDR3nt: TGTGCCAGCCACGACAGGGGGCGGGTGCAGCCCCAGCATTTT

abundance: many
v_gene: TRBV7-2
d_gene: TRBD1
j_gene: TRBJ2-7
CDR3aa: CASSPDRGSYEQYF
CDR3nt: TGTGCCAGCAGCCCGGACAGGGGATCCTACGAGCAGTACTTC

abundance: few
v_gene: TRBV20-1
d_gene: TRBD1
j_gene: TRBJ1-2
CDR3aa: CSATRDRDLDGYTF
CDR3nt: TGCAGTGCAACCCGGGACAGGGATTTGGATGGCTACACCTTC

abundance: -
v_gene: TRBV29-1
d_gene: TRBD1
j_gene: TRBJ2-7
CDR3aa: CSVWAGGIYEQYF
CDR3nt: TGCAGCGTATGGGCAGGGGGAATCTACGAGCAGTACTTC

abundance: many
v_gene: TRBV7-2
d_gene: -
j_gene: TRBJ1-3
CDR3aa: CASSAGISGNTIYF
CDR3nt: TGTGCCAGCAGCGCAGGGATCTCTGGAAACACCATATATTTT

abundance: many
v_gene: TRBV19
d_gene: TRBD1
j_gene: TRBJ2-1
CDR3aa: CASRPGQGAYDEQFF
CDR3nt: TGTGCCAGTAGACCGGGACAGGGGGCATACGATGAGCAGTTCTTC

abundance: many
v_gene: TRBV27
d_gene: -
j_gene: TRBJ2-6
CDR3aa: CASTPGGSPGANVLTF
CDR3nt: TGTGCCAGCACCCCCGGGGGTTCTCCTGGGGCCAACGTCCTGACTTTC

abundance: many
v_gene: TRBV2
d_gene: TRBD2
j_gene: TRBJ2-3
CDR3aa: CASSVLAGRTDTQYF
CDR3nt: TGTGCCAGCAGTGTACTAGCGGGACGCACAGATACGCAGTATTTT

abundance: many
v_gene: TRBV7-8
d_gene: -
j_gene: TRBJ1-1
CDR3aa: CASSLPGTVNTEAFF
CDR3nt: TGTGCCAGCAGCTTGCCGGGGACGGTGAACACTGAAGCTTTCTTT

abundance: many
v_gene: TRBV12-3/TRBV12-4
d_gene: -
j_gene: TRBJ1-5
CDR3aa: CASSNVGVQPQHF
CDR3nt: TGTGCCAGCAGTAATGTAGGGGTTCAGCCCCAGCATTTT

abundance: few
v_gene: TRBV2
d_gene: TRBD2
j_gene: TRBJ2-7
CDR3aa: CASRDQRAGTTYEQYF
CDR3nt: TGTGCCAGCAGAGATCAACGGGCAGGGACTACCTACGAGCAGTACTTC

abundance: many
v_gene: TRBV7-3
d_gene: -
j_gene: TRBJ2-2
CDR3aa: CASSLRLETHTGELFF
CDR3nt: TGTGCCAGCAGCTTAAGACTCGAGACCCACACCGGGGAGCTGTTTTTT

abundance: many
v_gene: TRBV7-9
d_gene: TRBD1
j_gene: TRBJ2-5
CDR3aa: CASSLGQGAHQETQYF
CDR3nt: TGTGCCAGCAGCCTCGGACAGGGGGCTCACCAAGAGACCCAGTACTTC

abundance: many
v_gene: TRBV12-3/TRBV12-4
d_gene: -
j_gene: TRBJ1-1
CDR3aa: CASSFGMNTEAFF
CDR3nt: TGTGCCAGCAGTTTTGGGATGAACACTGAAGCTTTCTTT

abundance: many
v_gene: TRBV29-1
d_gene: -
j_gene: TRBJ2-1
CDR3aa: CSVKTGGAYNEQFF
CDR3nt: TGCAGCGTTAAGACAGGCGGGGCCTACAATGAGCAGTTCTTC

abundance: many
v_gene: TRBV12-3/TRBV12-4
d_gene: -
j_gene: TRBJ2-3
CDR3aa: CASSPRTHSDTQYF
CDR3nt: TGTGCCAGCAGTCCACGGACCCACTCAGATACGCAGTATTTT

abundance: few
v_gene: TRBV2
d_gene: -
j_gene: TRBJ1-3
CDR3aa: CASSEGWSGNTIYF
CDR3nt: TGTGCCAGCAGCGAGGGGTGGTCTGGAAACACCATATATTTT

abundance: many
v_gene: TRBV7-2
d_gene: TRBD1
j_gene: TRBJ2-1
CDR3aa: CASSLVRSRQGAGEQFF
CDR3nt: TGTGCCAGCAGCTTAGTTCGTTCCCGACAGGGGGCCGGTGAGCAGTTCTTC

abundance: few
v_gene: TRBV14
d_gene: -
j_gene: TRBJ2-1
CDR3aa: CASSQARGRENEQFF
CDR3nt: TGTGCCAGCAGCCAAGCACGGGGGCGGGAGAATGAGCAGTTCTTC

abundance: many
v_gene: TRBV4-2
d_gene: -
j_gene: TRBJ1-1
CDR3aa: CASSLSGTNTEAFF
CDR3nt: TGTGCCAGCAGCCTTTCTGGAACTAACACTGAAGCTTTCTTT

abundance: many
v_gene: TRBV7-2
d_gene: -
j_gene: TRBJ1-1
CDR3aa: CASSSQQGNTEAFF
CDR3nt: TGTGCCAGCAGCTCCCAGCAGGGAAACACTGAAGCTTTCTTT

abundance: many
v_gene: TRBV4-1
d_gene: -
j_gene: TRBJ2-1
CDR3aa: CASSQETQVTYNEQFF
CDR3nt: TGCGCCAGCAGCCAAGAGACACAGGTTACCTACAATGAGCAGTTCTTC

abundance: many
v_gene: TRBV12-3/TRBV12-4
d_gene: -
j_gene: TRBJ1-2
CDR3aa: CASSLQGGYTF
CDR3nt: TGTGCCAGCAGTTTACAGGGTGGCTACACCTTC

abundance: -
v_gene: TRBV2
d_gene: -
j_gene: TRBJ2-3
CDR3aa: CASSEAPYTQYF
CDR3nt: TGTGCCAGCAGTGAAGCACCGTATACGCAGTATTTT

abundance: many
v_gene: TRBV3-1
d_gene: -
j_gene: TRBJ2-7
CDR3aa: CASSPELTGTSYEQYF
CDR3nt: TGTGCCAGCAGCCCAGAATTGACCGGAACCTCTTACGAGCAGTACTTC

abundance: many
v_gene: TRBV6-5
d_gene: TRBD1
j_gene: TRBJ2-7
CDR3aa: CASSPRSGQRYEQYF
CDR3nt: TGTGCCAGCAGTCCCAGATCGGGACAGCGATACGAGCAGTACTTC

abundance: medium-sized
v_gene: TRBV7-2
d_gene: -
j_gene: TRBJ2-2
CDR3aa: CASSLKLWGAFTGELFF
CDR3nt: TGTGCCAGCAGCTTAAAGTTGTGGGGGGCGTTCACCGGGGAGCTGTTTTTT

abundance: many
v_gene: TRBV7-9
d_gene: -
j_gene: TRBJ1-1
CDR3aa: CASSLEGTASSEAFF
CDR3nt: TGTGCCAGCAGCTTAGAGGGGACGGCTTCCTCGGAAGCTTTCTTT